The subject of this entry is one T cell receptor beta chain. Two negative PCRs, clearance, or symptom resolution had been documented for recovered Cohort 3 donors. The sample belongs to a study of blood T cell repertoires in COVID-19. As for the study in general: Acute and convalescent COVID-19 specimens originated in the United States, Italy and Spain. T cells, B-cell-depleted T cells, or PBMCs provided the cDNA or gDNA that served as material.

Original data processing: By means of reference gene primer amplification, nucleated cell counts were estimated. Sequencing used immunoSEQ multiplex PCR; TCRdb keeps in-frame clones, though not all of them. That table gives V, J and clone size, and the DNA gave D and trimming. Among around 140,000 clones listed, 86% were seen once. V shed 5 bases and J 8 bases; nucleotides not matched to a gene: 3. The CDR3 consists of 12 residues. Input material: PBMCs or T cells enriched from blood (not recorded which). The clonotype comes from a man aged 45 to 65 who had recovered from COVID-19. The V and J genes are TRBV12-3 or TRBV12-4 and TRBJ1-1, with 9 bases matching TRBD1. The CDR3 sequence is CASSTDRGEAFF. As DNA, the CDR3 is TGTGCCAGCAGTACCGACAGGGGGGAAGCTTTCTTT.